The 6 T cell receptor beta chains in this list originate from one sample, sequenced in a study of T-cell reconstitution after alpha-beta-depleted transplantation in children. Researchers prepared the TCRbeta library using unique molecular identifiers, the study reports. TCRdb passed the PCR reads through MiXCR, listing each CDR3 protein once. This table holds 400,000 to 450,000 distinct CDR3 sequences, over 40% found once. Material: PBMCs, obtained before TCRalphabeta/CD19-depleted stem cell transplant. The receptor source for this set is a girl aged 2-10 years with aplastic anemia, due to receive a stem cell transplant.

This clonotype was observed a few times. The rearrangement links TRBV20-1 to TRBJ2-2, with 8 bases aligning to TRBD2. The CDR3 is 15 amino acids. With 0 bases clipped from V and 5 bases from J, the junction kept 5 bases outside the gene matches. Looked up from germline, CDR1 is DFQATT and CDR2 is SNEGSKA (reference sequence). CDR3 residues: CSARDWASGTGELFF. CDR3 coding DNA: TGCAGTGCTAGAGATTGGGCTAGCGGGACCGGGGAGCTGTTTTTT.

The CDR3 protein is CASRGLAGATGELFF. DNA of the CDR3: TGTGCCAGCAGGGGACTAGCGGGAGCCACCGGGGAGCTGTTTTTT. The gene calls are TRBV6-2 or TRBV6-3 and TRBJ2-2; 14 bases match TRBD2. Per germline, CDR1 MNHEY and CDR2 SVGEGT. The CDR3 covers 15 residues. After removal of 6 bases from V and 4 bases from J, the junction contained 1 base not matched to a gene.

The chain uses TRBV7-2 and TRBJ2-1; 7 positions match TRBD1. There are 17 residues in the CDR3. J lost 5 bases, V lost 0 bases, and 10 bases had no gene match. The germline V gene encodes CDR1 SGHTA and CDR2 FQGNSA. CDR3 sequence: CASSLAGTAPADNEQFF. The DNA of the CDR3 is TGTGCCAGCAGCTTAGCTGGGACAGCCCCGGCGGACAATGAGCAGTTCTTC. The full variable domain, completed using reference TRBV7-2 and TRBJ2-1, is GAGVSQSPSNKVTEKGKDVELRCDPISGHTALYWYRQSLGQGLEFLIYFQGNSAPDKSGLPSDRFSAERTGGSVSTLTIQRTQQEDSAVYLCASSLAGTAPADNEQFFGPGTRLTVL.

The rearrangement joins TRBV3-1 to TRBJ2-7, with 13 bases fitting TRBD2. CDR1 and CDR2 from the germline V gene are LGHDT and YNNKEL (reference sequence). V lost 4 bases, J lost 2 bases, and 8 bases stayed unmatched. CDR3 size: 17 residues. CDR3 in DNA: TGTGCCAGCAGCCGCGCCTCAACTAGCGGGAGGGCCTACGAGCAGTACTTC. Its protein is CASSRASTSGRAYEQYF.

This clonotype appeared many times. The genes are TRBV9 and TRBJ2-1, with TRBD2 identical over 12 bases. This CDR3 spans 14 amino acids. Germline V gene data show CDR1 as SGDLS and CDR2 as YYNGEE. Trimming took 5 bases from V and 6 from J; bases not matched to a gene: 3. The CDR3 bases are TGTGCCAGCAGGGAGGGACTAGCGGGCAATGAGCAGTTCTTC. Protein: CASREGLAGNEQFF.

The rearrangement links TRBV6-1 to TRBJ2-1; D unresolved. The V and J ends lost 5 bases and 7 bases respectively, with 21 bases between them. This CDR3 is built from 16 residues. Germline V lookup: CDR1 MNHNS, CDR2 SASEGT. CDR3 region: CASSPPRTAVGNEQFF. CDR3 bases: TGTGCCAGCAGTCCTCCTAGGACGGCGGTGGGGAATGAGCAGTTCTTC.